The following is a T cell receptor (beta chain) sequence with its context. The data were produced by immunoSEQ multiplex PCR, yet TCRdb's version contains in-frame clones alone and is incomplete. The table shows about 50,000 clones, with around 88% occurring only once. The time point: pretreatment peripheral blood. The patients had locally advanced or metastatic urothelial carcinoma. This entry belongs to a study of PD-L1 blockade in urothelial cancer. The CDR3 totals 15 residues. The V gene's germline CDR1 is SGDLS and CDR2 YYNGEE. V gave up 1 base and J gave up 8 bases, with 16 bases separating them.

This clonotype originated in a woman aged 60-75 years with urothelial cancer. V usage is TRBV9 and J usage is TRBJ2-1; a possible D gene is TRBD2 (6 bases). Sample: PBMCs, taken around atezolizumab (anti-PD-L1) treatment. This CDR3 reads CASSVWAGTPYEQFF. The CDR3 region has the DNA TGTGCCAGCAGCGTATGGGCAGGGACTCCTTATGAGCAGTTCTTC.